One sample yielded the 18 T cell receptor beta chains listed below, sequenced in a study of cytomegalovirus exposure and HLA in healthy donors. Amplification used 60 Vbeta primers and 13 Jbeta primers. Libraries were prepared by immunoSEQ multiplex PCR; TCRdb keeps only in-frame clonotypes and omits some of them. Altogether fewer than 250,000 clones are present, 70% to 85% being singletons, with the ten largest covering 3% to 4.5%. The material sequenced was PBMCs. These receptors were taken from a male donor in good health and CMV-seronegative.

The CDR3 coding sequence is TGTGCCAGCAGTCCCGGGACAGCGCAGCATTTT. It is translated as CASSPGTAQHF. The chain joins TRBV28 to TRBJ1-5; 7 bases line up with TRBD1. Trimming took 5 bases from V and 13 from J; bases not matched to a gene: 5. Per germline, CDR1 MDHEN and CDR2 SYDVKM. The CDR3 is 11 amino acids.

The chain uses TRBV5-4 and TRBJ1-2, with D perhaps TRBD1 (6 bases). V was trimmed by 2 bases and J by 7 bases, leaving 12 bases between them. The CDR3 runs to 13 residues. Germline V CDR1 and CDR2: SGHNT, YYREEE (reference sequence). CDR3 amino acids: CASSLQGFGGYTF. The CDR3 coding sequence is TGTGCCAGCAGCTTACAGGGATTTGGTGGCTACACCTTC.

The count of this clone is one. The chain joins TRBV28 to TRBJ2-7, with D tentatively TRBD1 (7 bases). This CDR3 is 13 amino acids long. The germline gives CDR1 MDHEN, CDR2 SYDVKM. V was pared by 8 bases and J by 6 bases, with 17 bases between. The CDR3 bases are TGTGCCAGCGGCAGGGGGGCAGTGCGCGAGCAGTACTTC. As protein: CASGRGAVREQYF.

The V gene is TRBV6-1, the J gene TRBJ2-5, with TRBD2 as a possible D gene (6 bases). Looked up from germline, CDR1 is MNHNS and CDR2 is SASEGT. V was pared by 2 bases and J by 4 bases, with 20 bases between. The CDR3 consists of 17 residues. CDR3 residues: CASSEWSGGRRRETQYF. The CDR3 DNA reads as TGTGCCAGCAGTGAATGGAGTGGGGGGAGACGCCGAGAGACCCAGTACTTC.

Worth noting for this clone: Different DNA sequences within this sample yield the same CDR3. The V call is TRBV27, the J call TRBJ2-7, with a weak D call TRBD2 (6 bases). V shed 2 bases and J shed 2 bases, with 7 bases lying between them. The CDR3 is made up of 13 amino acids. CDR1 is MNHEY and CDR2 is SMNVEV in the germline V gene (reference sequence). The CDR3 region has the DNA TGTGCCAGCAGTTTAGGGACTGCCTACGAGCAGTACTTC. It specifies CASSLGTAYEQYF.

This chain links TRBV19 with TRBJ2-7; TRBD2 matches 7 bases. Germline V CDR1 and CDR2: LNHDA, SQIVND (reference sequence). Trimming at V came to 3 bases and at J to 4 bases, leaving 12 bases not matched to a gene. This CDR3 region has 16 residues. The CDR3 DNA reads as TGTGCCAGTAGTATCTCGACTAGCCGGAGACTTTACGAGCAGTACTTC. It codes for CASSISTSRRLYEQYF.

In this sample, this clone turned up once. The chain combines TRBV29-1 with TRBJ2-1, with D possibly matching TRBD2 (5 bases). This CDR3 region has 12 residues. Germline V gives CDR1 SQVTM, CDR2 ANQGSEA. V gave up 7 bases and J gave up 7 bases, with 14 bases separating them. The CDR3 nucleotides are TGCAGCGCTGACCCCCCGGGGAATGAGCAGTTCTTC. It yields the protein CSADPPGNEQFF.

This clone has just one count. The V gene is TRBV27, the J gene TRBJ2-2; possible D gene TRBD2, 5 bases. The CDR3 runs 16 residues. The V and J ends lost 9 bases and 1 base respectively, with 18 bases between them. In germline, CDR1 is MNHEY, CDR2 SMNVEV (reference sequence). CDR3 loop: CASLPDWSVNTGELFF. The CDR3 DNA reads as TGTGCCAGTTTACCGGACTGGAGCGTGAACACCGGGGAGCTGTTTTTT.

This clone has a single count. This rearrangement joins TRBV6-1 to TRBJ2-5; 11 nucleotides line up with TRBD2. The tail of the sequence fits TRBJ2-7 better, so the J call may be wrong. CDR1 is MNHNS, CDR2 SASEGT, per germline. CDR3 length: 14 amino acids. CDR3 DNA sequence: TGTGCCAGCAGTGAACTAGCGGGAGGTGGCGAGCAGTACTTC. This sequence encodes CASSELAGGGEQYF.

The chain joins TRBV11-2 to TRBJ1-3, with a weak D call TRBD1 (6 bases). Between the trimmed V and J ends, which lost 1 base and 0 bases, there was a span of 10 bases. The CDR3 totals 16 residues. The V gene's germline CDR1 is SGHAT and CDR2 FQNNGV. The CDR3 sequence is CASSLGDIISGNTIYF. The CDR3 DNA follows: TGTGCCAGCAGCTTAGGGGACATCATCTCTGGAAACACCATATATTTT.

This clone was counted once. The chain employs TRBV5-1 and TRBJ2-7; D is perhaps TRBD1 (6 bases). CDR3 length: 13 amino acids. Trimming removed 0 bases at V and 4 bases at J, with 8 bases between. Germline values: CDR1 SGHRS, CDR2 YFSETQ. The CDR3: CASSLGTVYEQYF. CDR3 DNA sequence: TGCGCCAGCAGCTTGGGGACAGTTTACGAGCAGTACTTC.

The CDR3, as DNA: TGTGCCAGCAGGAGAGGCAATCAGCCCCAGCATTTT. It yields the protein CASRRGNQPQHF. J is TRBJ1-5 and V is TRBV7-9; D gene uncertain. The CDR3 loop spans 12 amino acids. The V end lost 6 bases, the J end lost 2 bases, and 5 bases lay between the germline ends. Germline lookup yields CDR1 SEHNR and CDR2 FQNEAQ (reference sequence).

This clone occurred once. Distinct nucleotide sequences in the sample also encode this CDR3. The gene calls are TRBV5-1 and TRBJ2-7, with TRBD2 matching 13 bases. The CDR3 has 15 residues. Germline loops: CDR1 SGHRS, CDR2 YFSETQ. The trim removed 3 bases at V and 2 bases at J, leaving 2 bases unmatched. The CDR3 nucleotides are TGCGCCAGCAGCTCCGGGACTAGCGGGACCTACGAGCAGTACTTC. It translates to CASSSGTSGTYEQYF.

V and J are TRBV6-1 and TRBJ1-4; no definite D call. V dropped 1 base and J dropped 2 bases, with 11 bases sitting between them. Germline assignment: CDR1 MNHNS and CDR2 SASEGT. CDR3 length: 16 residues. DNA for the CDR3: TGTGCCAGCAGTGAAGATCGGGTTACTACTAATGAAAAACTGTTTTTT. Protein sequence: CASSEDRVTTNEKLFF.

The V and J genes are TRBV7-3 and TRBJ2-1, with no clear D. Trimming took off 2 bases at V and 7 bases at J, with 9 bases between the two ends. Germline-derived CDR1 and CDR2 are SGHTA and FQGTGA. This CDR3 comprises 13 residues. CDR3 in amino acids: CASSLSTRNEQFF. As DNA, the CDR3 is TGTGCCAGCAGCTTATCAACGAGGAATGAGCAGTTCTTC.

The rearrangement joins TRBV19 to TRBJ2-1, with 16 bases identical to TRBD2. With V trimmed by 3 bases and J by 9 bases, 8 bases remained unmatched. This CDR3 contains 17 residues. Germline V gene sequence: CDR1 LNHDA, CDR2 SQIVND (reference sequence). Here the CDR3 DNA reads TGTGCCAGTAGTATCCTGGGACTAGCGGGAGGGACGGCTGAGCAGTTCTTC. Encoded protein: CASSILGLAGGTAEQFF.

The chain employs TRBV10-1 and TRBJ2-1; 16 bases are shared with TRBD2. The CDR3 runs to 18 residues. J gave up 9 bases and V 5 bases, and 13 bases lay outside the gene matches. Germline CDR1 is WNHNN and CDR2 is SYGVQD (reference sequence). In DNA, the CDR3 is TGCGCCAGCAGTCGCGGGACTAGCGGGAGGGCCAGATTAAGTGAGCAGTTCTTC. Its translation: CASSRGTSGRARLSEQFF.

The chain links TRBV28 to TRBJ2-3; perhaps TRBD2 as D (6 bases). The CDR3 has 14 amino acids. Germline V gene data show CDR1 as MDHEN and CDR2 as SYDVKM. V was clipped by 8 bases and J by 6 bases, with 18 bases between them. CDR3 DNA sequence: TGTGCCAGCCTATCGAGCGGCGGGGAGGATACGCAGTATTTT. This encodes CASLSSGGEDTQYF.